These 6 T cell receptor beta chains originate from one sample sequenced in a study of cytomegalovirus exposure and HLA in healthy donors. Vbeta (60) and Jbeta (13) primers were used in the PCR. Measured with immunoSEQ multiplex PCR; TCRdb has only the in-frame clones, and not every one. Found here are some 71,000 clones, around 70% of them singletons; the top ten hold about 7.4%. The sample comprised PBMCs. The receptors were sampled from a man in his forties or fifties in good health and CMV-seropositive.

The CDR3 DNA is TGTGCCAGCAGTGAAATTAGGGCAGGGATCCCACCCCAGCATTTT. It encodes CASSEIRAGIPPQHF. The V gene is TRBV6-1, the J gene TRBJ1-5; TRBD1 is a possible D gene (5 bases). The CDR3 covers 15 residues. Trimming left V 2 bases short and J 10 bases short, with 18 bases between. The germline gives CDR1 MNHNS, CDR2 SASEGT.

The chain joins TRBV4-3 to TRBJ1-1; 7 bases line up with TRBD1. Germline assignment: CDR1 LGHNA and CDR2 YSLEER. The V segment lost 3 bases and the J segment 7 bases; nucleotides outside the gene matches: 11. The CDR3 is 15 residues long. Here the CDR3 DNA reads TGCGCCAGCAGCCACCGTACAGGGGTCGCGTTTGAAGCTTTCTTT. Residues: CASSHRTGVAFEAFF.

This clone was recorded a few times. The chain carries TRBV6-4 and TRBJ2-1; 10 bases agree with TRBD2. V gave up 4 bases and J gave up 9 bases; unmatched junction bases: 9. Germline V lookup: CDR1 MRHNA, CDR2 SNTAGT. The CDR3 spans 15 residues. CDR3 in amino acids: CASSALAGDFGEQFF. DNA of the CDR3: TGTGCCAGCAGTGCCCTAGCGGGAGATTTCGGTGAGCAGTTCTTC.

The chain uses TRBV4-3 and TRBJ1-2; TRBD1 aligns across 8 bases. Losses at the gene ends were 3 bases for V and 0 bases for J; bases not matched to a gene: 18. This CDR3 region has 20 residues. CDR1 and CDR2 (germline): LGHNA, YSLEER. The CDR3, as DNA: TGCGCCAGCAGCCAGGCCCTTCCGGGACAGGCAGGGAGAGCTAACTATGGCTACACCTTC. It translates to CASSQALPGQAGRANYGYTF.

For the CDR3, the DNA is TGTGCCAGCAGCCAACCCCCGGGGTGGGCGGGGGATACGCAGTATTTT. Encoded protein: CASSQPPGWAGDTQYF. The chain links TRBV7-2 to TRBJ2-3; weak D call: TRBD2 (6 bases). Germline V gives CDR1 SGHTA, CDR2 FQGNSA. CDR3 length: 16 amino acids. V was trimmed by 5 bases and J by 6 bases, leaving 21 bases between them.

The chain recombines TRBV5-1 with TRBJ1-6; tentative D call: TRBD1 (6 bases). The CDR3 consists of 14 residues. From germline, CDR1 is SGHRS and CDR2 YFSETQ. Trimming took off 4 bases at V and 6 bases at J, with 11 bases between the two ends. The DNA for the CDR3 is TGCGCCAGCAGCCCGGGACAAATTAATTCACCCCTCCACTTT. Translating it yields CASSPGQINSPLHF. Together with reference TRBV5-1 and TRBJ1-6, the CDR3 gives the full variable domain: KAGVTQTPRYLIKTRGQQVTLSCSPISGHRSVSWYQQTPGQGLQFLFEYFSETQRNKGNFPGRFSGRQFSNSRSEMNVSTLELGDSALYLCASSPGQINSPLHFGNGTRLTVT.